A selection of T cell receptor beta chains follows, all from one sample in a study of human T cells and chemical hapten exposure. TCRdb reanalysed the RACE reads using MiXCR and keeps one entry per CDR3 protein. The sample gives about 82,000 distinct CDR3 sequences, 10% to 15% of which show up once; 5.7% is in the top ten. This sample comprised whole blood, obtained in connection with sensitization to the hapten diphenylcyclopropenone (DPC). All receptors come from a woman aged 45-60 years with alopecia areata. Some clones in this sample may be carry-over from other donors' samples. CDR3s include the opening cysteine and the closing phenylalanine or tryptophan. The D gene is left open where the match is weak. Rows may omit the clone size; those that give it use once, few, many or a size class.

CDR3 protein: CASSFQSGNTEAFF; CDR3 DNA: TGTGCCAGCAGCTTCCAGAGCGGAAACACTGAAGCTTTCTTT; D gene: NA; clone size: many; J gene: TRBJ1-1; V gene: TRBV3-1
CDR3 protein: CASSVVERNTEAFF; CDR3 DNA: TGTGCCAGCAGCGTAGTTGAGAGGAACACTGAAGCTTTCTTT; D gene: NA; clone size: few; J gene: TRBJ1-1; V gene: TRBV9
CDR3 protein: CASSYKIGGTDTQYF; CDR3 DNA: TGTGCCAGCAGTTACAAGATAGGGGGCACAGATACGCAGTATTTT; D gene: NA; clone size: many; J gene: TRBJ2-3; V gene: TRBV6-5
CDR3 protein: CASSLRGAFLYEQYF; CDR3 DNA: TGTGCCAGCAGTTTAAGAGGGGCTTTCCTCTACGAGCAGTACTTC; D gene: NA; clone size: NA; J gene: TRBJ2-7; V gene: TRBV28
CDR3 protein: CASSPGTGRTEAFF; CDR3 DNA: TGTGCCAGCAGCCCCGGGACAGGGAGGACTGAAGCTTTCTTT; D gene: TRBD1; clone size: few; J gene: TRBJ1-1; V gene: TRBV7-2
CDR3 protein: CSAAGTSAYNEQFF; CDR3 DNA: TGCAGTGCGGCCGGGACTAGCGCCTACAATGAGCAGTTCTTC; D gene: TRBD2; clone size: few; J gene: TRBJ2-1; V gene: TRBV20-1
CDR3 protein: CASSESLLLNTGELFF; CDR3 DNA: TGTGCCAGCAGTGAATCCCTCCTATTGAACACCGGGGAGCTGTTTTTT; D gene: NA; clone size: NA; J gene: TRBJ2-2; V gene: TRBV6-4
CDR3 protein: CASSGLAGGSRGEQFF; CDR3 DNA: TGTGCCAGCAGTGGACTAGCGGGAGGCTCTCGTGGTGAGCAGTTCTTC; D gene: TRBD2; clone size: few; J gene: TRBJ2-1; V gene: TRBV6-1
CDR3 protein: CSANGAGRNEQFF; CDR3 DNA: TGCAGCGCAAATGGGGCAGGGAGGAATGAGCAGTTCTTC; D gene: NA; clone size: NA; J gene: TRBJ2-1; V gene: TRBV29-1
CDR3 protein: CASSLQGMNTEAFF; CDR3 DNA: TGCGCCAGCAGCTTGCAGGGGATGAACACTGAAGCTTTCTTT; D gene: NA; clone size: many; J gene: TRBJ1-1; V gene: TRBV5-1
CDR3 protein: CASSPRTVSYEQYF; CDR3 DNA: TGCGCCAGCAGCCCGCGGACGGTATCCTACGAGCAGTACTTC; D gene: NA; clone size: NA; J gene: TRBJ2-7; V gene: TRBV5-1
CDR3 protein: CASSQVGRAYEQYF; CDR3 DNA: TGTGCCAGCAGCCAAGTGGGCAGAGCCTACGAGCAGTACTTC; D gene: NA; clone size: NA; J gene: TRBJ2-7; V gene: TRBV3-1
CDR3 protein: CASSEVGTYEQYF; CDR3 DNA: TGTGCCAGCAGTGAAGTCGGCACCTACGAGCAGTACTTC; D gene: NA; clone size: NA; J gene: TRBJ2-7; V gene: TRBV2
CDR3 protein: CASNRAGGPTVGGELFF; CDR3 DNA: TGTGCCAGCAACCGAGCGGGAGGGCCGACGGTGGGCGGGGAGCTGTTTTTT; D gene: TRBD2; clone size: NA; J gene: TRBJ2-2; V gene: TRBV5-4
CDR3 protein: CAARGFMNTEAFF; CDR3 DNA: TGTGCCGCCCGGGGATTCATGAACACTGAAGCTTTCTTT; D gene: NA; clone size: NA; J gene: TRBJ1-1; V gene: TRBV10-3
CDR3 protein: CSVRTGSSYEQYF; CDR3 DNA: TGCAGCGTTAGGACGGGGAGCTCCTACGAGCAGTACTTC; D gene: NA; clone size: many; J gene: TRBJ2-7; V gene: TRBV29-1
CDR3 protein: CASSTPGQGARTEAFF; CDR3 DNA: TGTGCCAGTAGTACCCCGGGACAGGGGGCGCGCACTGAAGCTTTCTTT; D gene: TRBD1; clone size: NA; J gene: TRBJ1-1; V gene: TRBV19
CDR3 protein: CASSLAGLGGTQYF; CDR3 DNA: TGTGCCAGCAGTCTAGCAGGCCTCGGAGGGACCCAGTACTTC; D gene: NA; clone size: many; J gene: TRBJ2-5; V gene: TRBV6-5
CDR3 protein: CSVLTSGPNWGPQYF; CDR3 DNA: TGCAGCGTTCTGACATCCGGGCCTAATTGGGGGCCCCAGTACTTC; D gene: NA; clone size: few; J gene: TRBJ2-5; V gene: TRBV29-1
CDR3 protein: CASSLSHQETQYF; CDR3 DNA: TGTGCCAGCAGCTTATCACACCAAGAGACCCAGTACTTC; D gene: NA; clone size: many; J gene: TRBJ2-5; V gene: TRBV5-5
CDR3 protein: CATSRGHQPYQETQYF; CDR3 DNA: TGTGCCACCAGCAGAGGGCACCAACCTTACCAAGAGACCCAGTACTTC; D gene: NA; clone size: few; J gene: TRBJ2-5; V gene: TRBV15
CDR3 protein: CASSSWTNSYEQYF; CDR3 DNA: TGTGCCAGCAGCTCTTGGACTAACTCCTACGAGCAGTACTTC; D gene: NA; clone size: NA; J gene: TRBJ2-7; V gene: TRBV5-5
CDR3 protein: CASSFGRSEQYF; CDR3 DNA: TGTGCCAGCAGTTTCGGGCGGAGCGAGCAGTACTTC; D gene: NA; clone size: few; J gene: TRBJ2-7; V gene: TRBV12-3/TRBV12-4
CDR3 protein: CASSPQGTLAKNIQYF; CDR3 DNA: TGTGCCAGCAGCCCCCAGGGGACCCTAGCCAAAAACATTCAGTACTTC; D gene: NA; clone size: many; J gene: TRBJ2-4; V gene: TRBV7-2
CDR3 protein: CSARIDGYEQYF; CDR3 DNA: TGCAGTGCTAGAATTGACGGCTACGAGCAGTACTTC; D gene: NA; clone size: many; J gene: TRBJ2-7; V gene: TRBV20-1
CDR3 protein: CSAKPGQGPLDYGYTF; CDR3 DNA: TGCAGTGCCAAACCGGGACAGGGTCCCCTGGACTATGGCTACACCTTC; D gene: TRBD1; clone size: few; J gene: TRBJ1-2; V gene: TRBV20-1
CDR3 protein: CSVRKAGGYTDTQYF; CDR3 DNA: TGCAGCGTCCGTAAAGCGGGAGGGTACACAGATACGCAGTATTTT; D gene: TRBD2; clone size: few; J gene: TRBJ2-3; V gene: TRBV29-1
CDR3 protein: CSASLSQLAGGPYNEQFF; CDR3 DNA: TGCAGTGCTAGTTTGTCCCAACTAGCGGGAGGGCCCTACAATGAGCAGTTCTTC; D gene: TRBD2; clone size: NA; J gene: TRBJ2-1; V gene: TRBV20-1
CDR3 protein: CSVDPSGSDEQFF; CDR3 DNA: TGCAGCGTTGATCCTAGCGGGAGCGATGAGCAGTTCTTC; D gene: TRBD2; clone size: NA; J gene: TRBJ2-1; V gene: TRBV29-1
CDR3 protein: CAWSSEYYNEQFF; CDR3 DNA: TGTGCCTGGTCTAGCGAGTACTACAATGAGCAGTTCTTC; D gene: NA; clone size: many; J gene: TRBJ2-1; V gene: TRBV30
CDR3 protein: CASSILAGGSSYNEQFF; CDR3 DNA: TGTGCCAGTAGTATTCTAGCGGGAGGTAGCTCCTACAATGAGCAGTTCTTC; D gene: TRBD2; clone size: few; J gene: TRBJ2-1; V gene: TRBV19
CDR3 protein: CASSVGQNYGYTF; CDR3 DNA: TGCGCCAGCAGCGTCGGACAGAACTATGGCTACACCTTC; D gene: NA; clone size: NA; J gene: TRBJ1-2; V gene: TRBV5-1
CDR3 protein: CASSSVRGSNRNEQFF; CDR3 DNA: TGTGCCAGCTCCTCGGTTCGCGGTTCAAATAGGAATGAGCAGTTCTTC; D gene: NA; clone size: many; J gene: TRBJ2-1; V gene: TRBV18
CDR3 protein: CASSFGTSEKETQYF; CDR3 DNA: TGTGCCAGCAGCTTCGGGACTAGCGAAAAAGAGACCCAGTACTTC; D gene: TRBD2; clone size: many; J gene: TRBJ2-5; V gene: TRBV7-9
CDR3 protein: CASSILWTGVRQPQHF; CDR3 DNA: TGTGCCAGTAGTATCCTTTGGACAGGAGTACGGCAGCCCCAGCATTTT; D gene: TRBD1; clone size: NA; J gene: TRBJ1-5; V gene: TRBV19
CDR3 protein: CASSLGSSNQPQHF; CDR3 DNA: TGTGCCAGCAGTTTAGGCAGTAGCAATCAGCCCCAGCATTTT; D gene: NA; clone size: NA; J gene: TRBJ1-5; V gene: TRBV12-3/TRBV12-4
CDR3 protein: CASRRLAGAWDTQYF; CDR3 DNA: TGTGCCAGCAGGAGACTAGCGGGAGCTTGGGATACGCAGTATTTT; D gene: TRBD2; clone size: many; J gene: TRBJ2-3; V gene: TRBV12-3/TRBV12-4
CDR3 protein: CASSQFRRRDSHSGNTIYF; CDR3 DNA: TGTGCCAGCAGCCAATTCCGTCGCCGTGACAGCCACTCTGGAAACACCATATATTTT; D gene: NA; clone size: NA; J gene: TRBJ1-3; V gene: TRBV14
CDR3 protein: CASSLAVDQETQYF; CDR3 DNA: TGTGCCAGCAGCTTAGCTGTCGACCAAGAGACCCAGTACTTC; D gene: NA; clone size: NA; J gene: TRBJ2-5; V gene: TRBV7-7
CDR3 protein: CSVEVRLAGGNEQFF; CDR3 DNA: TGCAGCGTTGAAGTCAGGCTAGCGGGAGGAAATGAGCAGTTCTTC; D gene: TRBD2; clone size: few; J gene: TRBJ2-1; V gene: TRBV29-1
CDR3 protein: CASSPRLNTDTQYF; CDR3 DNA: TGTGCCAGCAGCCCACGGTTGAACACAGATACGCAGTATTTT; D gene: NA; clone size: few; J gene: TRBJ2-3; V gene: TRBV7-9
CDR3 protein: CSARESGSYGYTF; CDR3 DNA: TGCAGTGCTAGAGAATCTGGGAGCTATGGCTACACCTTC; D gene: NA; clone size: NA; J gene: TRBJ1-2; V gene: TRBV20-1
CDR3 protein: CSAYGTSGTHHLGETQYF; CDR3 DNA: TGCAGTGCATACGGGACTAGCGGGACCCACCACCTCGGGGAGACCCAGTACTTC; D gene: TRBD2; clone size: few; J gene: TRBJ2-5; V gene: TRBV20-1
CDR3 protein: CASSLVGGWTSGSLRETQYF; CDR3 DNA: TGTGCCAGCAGCTTAGTAGGGGGTTGGACTAGCGGGAGTCTGCGAGAGACCCAGTACTTC; D gene: TRBD2; clone size: many; J gene: TRBJ2-5; V gene: TRBV7-6
CDR3 protein: CASSQGLAAAYEQYF; CDR3 DNA: TGTGCCAGCAGCCAAGGACTAGCGGCTGCCTACGAGCAGTACTTC; D gene: TRBD2; clone size: few; J gene: TRBJ2-7; V gene: TRBV3-1
CDR3 protein: CSASDSGYTF; CDR3 DNA: TGCAGTGCTAGTGACTCTGGCTACACCTTC; D gene: NA; clone size: NA; J gene: TRBJ1-2; V gene: TRBV20-1
CDR3 protein: CSVAGQGGTGELFF; CDR3 DNA: TGCAGCGTTGCGGGACAGGGTGGCACCGGGGAGCTGTTTTTT; D gene: TRBD1; clone size: many; J gene: TRBJ2-2; V gene: TRBV29-1
CDR3 protein: CASGMGLSTDTQYF; CDR3 DNA: TGTGCTAGTGGTATGGGACTAAGCACAGATACGCAGTATTTT; D gene: TRBD2; clone size: many; J gene: TRBJ2-3; V gene: TRBV12-5
CDR3 protein: CASSRRSGSSTDTQYF; CDR3 DNA: TGTGCCAGCAGCAGACGTAGCGGGAGTAGCACAGATACGCAGTATTTT; D gene: TRBD2; clone size: NA; J gene: TRBJ2-3; V gene: TRBV7-9
CDR3 protein: CASSPDENTIYF; CDR3 DNA: TGTGCCAGCAGCCCAGACGAGAACACCATATATTTT; D gene: NA; clone size: many; J gene: TRBJ1-3; V gene: TRBV7-3
CDR3 protein: CASSLVPNPQHF; CDR3 DNA: TGTGCCAGCAGTTTGGTGCCCAATCCCCAGCATTTT; D gene: NA; clone size: few; J gene: TRBJ1-5; V gene: TRBV12-3/TRBV12-4
CDR3 protein: CALARTVPYEQYF; CDR3 DNA: TGTGCCCTCGCTCGGACAGTTCCATACGAGCAGTACTTC; D gene: NA; clone size: NA; J gene: TRBJ2-7; V gene: TRBV6-1